The rows below give T cell receptor beta chains drawn from one sample of a study of blood T cell repertoires in COVID-19. Generated by immunoSEQ multiplex PCR, the TCRdb table keeps only in-frame clones and is missing some. There are some 170,000 clones in the sample; about 92% occur only once, and 15% to 20% lies in the top ten. Sequenced material: peripheral blood. These receptor sequences come from a man aged 55 to 70 with active or convalescent COVID-19. The CDR3 runs from the conserved cysteine through the conserved F or W. Fields, in order: V gene, clone size, D gene, J gene, CDR3 DNA, CDR3 protein. D genes are given only for firm matches. Size is stated for part of the rows, as once, few or many counts, or as a class when the clone is expanded.

TRBV7-9	.	.	TRBJ1-2	TGTGCCAGCAGCTTTACGCCAGGGGCGGGGGACTATGGCTACACCTTC	CASSFTPGAGDYGYTF
TRBV18	.	TRBD1	TRBJ2-1	TGTGCCAGCTCTCCTCGACCGGGACAGGGGATATACAATGAGCAGTTCTTC	CASSPRPGQGIYNEQFF
TRBV7-9	.	TRBD1	TRBJ2-7	TGTGCCAGCAGCTCCCAGGGGGCGAGTTACGAGCAGTACTTC	CASSSQGASYEQYF
TRBV4-1	.	TRBD2	TRBJ2-1	TGCGCCAGCAGACCAGGACTAGCGGGAGGGAGGGGGACTGAGCAGTTCTTC	CASRPGLAGGRGTEQFF
TRBV18	.	.	TRBJ1-1	TGTGCCAGCTCACCGACTCGGCAGAGGATGAACACTGAAGCTTTCTTT	CASSPTRQRMNTEAFF
TRBV3-1/TRBV3-2	.	.	TRBJ1-5	TGTGCCAGCAGCCAAGATCTGGCAGGGCTTAATCAGCCCCAGCATTTT	CASSQDLAGLNQPQHF
TRBV27	.	.	TRBJ1-5	TGTGCCAGCAGTTTCAGAACACCTTATAGCAATCAGCCCCAGCATTTT	CASSFRTPYSNQPQHF
TRBV18	few	.	TRBJ2-7	TGTGCCAGCTCACCACCGGGCATCCTCCCGCACGAGCAGTACTTC	CASSPPGILPHEQYF
TRBV4-2	.	.	TRBJ1-2	TGTGCCAGCAGCCCCAGCGGCAACTATGGCTACACCTTC	CASSPSGNYGYTF
TRBV11-2	.	TRBD2	TRBJ2-3	TGTGCCAGCAGCACACTAGCGGACACAGATACGCAGTATTTT	CASSTLADTDTQYF
TRBV19	.	TRBD1	TRBJ2-1	TGTGCCAGTGGGGACAGGGAAAACCCTTACAATGAGCAGTTCTTC	CASGDRENPYNEQFF
TRBV30	.	.	TRBJ1-1	TGTGCCTGGGCCAGGGTTGGCGCTGAAGCTTTCTTT	CAWARVGAEAFF
TRBV7-9	.	.	TRBJ1-5	TGTGCCAGCAGCTTAACAGGGAGAAGGAATCAGCCCCAGCATTTT	CASSLTGRRNQPQHF
TRBV24-1	.	TRBD1	TRBJ2-5	TGTGCCACCAGTGATCCCGGGACAGGGGAAGAGACCCAGTACTTC	CATSDPGTGEETQYF
TRBV6-5	.	.	TRBJ1-6	TGTGCCAGCAGAGGGAGCTCCTATAATTCACCCCTCCACTTT	CASRGSSYNSPLHF
TRBV2	once	.	TRBJ2-1	TGTGCCAGCACCGAGAGGCAGGGCGGATTCTTC	CASTERQGGFF
TRBV6-5	.	TRBD1	TRBJ2-5	TGTGCCAGCAGCAAAGGACAGGCCCAAGAGACCCAGTACTTC	CASSKGQAQETQYF
TRBV29-1	few	TRBD1	TRBJ1-4	TGCAGCGTAGGACAGGGGAGGAATGAAAAACTGTTTTTT	CSVGQGRNEKLFF
TRBV5-1	once	.	TRBJ2-7	TGCGCCAGCAGCTTGAACAGGGAGGGGTACGAGCAGTACTTC	CASSLNREGYEQYF
TRBV28	.	.	TRBJ1-5	TGTGCCAGCAGTGATTACAGGGAACATTCCCAGCATTTT	CASSDYREHSQHF
TRBV19	.	.	TRBJ1-6	TGTGCCAGTAGTACCAAGGGGGGCGGGGGTTCACCCCTCCACTTT	CASSTKGGGGSPLHF
TRBV7-9	once	.	TRBJ2-2	TGTGCCAGCAGCCTAGGGCGTTCGGGAGAGGATCGGGAGCTGTTTTTT	CASSLGRSGEDRELFF
TRBV5-8	.	.	TRBJ1-2	TGTGCCAGCAGCTTTCAGGGAAGAAGCTATGGCTACACCTTC	CASSFQGRSYGYTF
TRBV15	.	.	TRBJ1-2	TGTGCCACCAGCAGTCCCGTCTATGGCTACACCTTC	CATSSPVYGYTF
TRBV5-4	once	.	TRBJ1-1	TGTGCCAGCAGCCCCCAGGGGATCGTTCGGACCACTGAAGCTTTCTTT	CASSPQGIVRTTEAFF
TRBV30	.	TRBD1	TRBJ1-4	TGTGCCTGGGGGACAGGGTTTGGGTTTGAAAAACTGTTTTTT	CAWGTGFGFEKLFF
TRBV4-2	.	.	TRBJ1-4	TGTGCCAGCAGCCAAGATTCGGGGAGAGTTAATGAAAAACTGTTTTTT	CASSQDSGRVNEKLFF
TRBV5-4	.	.	TRBJ2-3	TGTGCCAGCAGCTTGGAGGCGGCTAGCCCTCTCAGGCAGTATTTT	CASSLEAASPLRQYF
TRBV18	once	TRBD2	TRBJ2-1	TGTGCCAGCTCATCAATAGCGGGAGGTTACAATGAGCAGTTCTTC	CASSSIAGGYNEQFF
TRBV6-6	.	.	TRBJ2-5	TGTGCCAGCAGTTGGGGGAGGGGGGGAGAGACCCAGTACTTC	CASSWGRGGETQYF
TRBV7-9	.	TRBD1	TRBJ1-2	TGTGCCAGCAGCTTAGGAGTGGCCGGGACAGGAAGTCTCACCTTC	CASSLGVAGTGSLTF
TRBV27	.	.	TRBJ1-3	TGTGCCAGCAGTTTATCGGGCAGGGAGGTCTCTGGAAACACCATATATTTT	CASSLSGREVSGNTIYF
TRBV19	.	TRBD2	TRBJ2-3	TGTGCCAGTAGCCAGCTAGCGGGGGGGCTAGTTAGCACAGATACGCAGTATTTT	CASSQLAGGLVSTDTQYF
TRBV27	.	.	TRBJ2-5	TGTGCCAGCAGCGCGGGACAGTCAATATTCGGGAAAGAGACCCAGTACTTC	CASSAGQSIFGKETQYF